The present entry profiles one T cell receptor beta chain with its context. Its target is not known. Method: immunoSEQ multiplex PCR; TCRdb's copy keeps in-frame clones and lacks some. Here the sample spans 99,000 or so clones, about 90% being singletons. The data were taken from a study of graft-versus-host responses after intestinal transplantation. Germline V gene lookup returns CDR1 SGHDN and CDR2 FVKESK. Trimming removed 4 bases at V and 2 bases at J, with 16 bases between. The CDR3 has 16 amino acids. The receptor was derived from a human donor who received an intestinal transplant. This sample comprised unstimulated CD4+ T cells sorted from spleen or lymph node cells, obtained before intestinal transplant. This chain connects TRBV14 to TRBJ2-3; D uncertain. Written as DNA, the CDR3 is TGTGCCAGCAGCCCCGAAAGGGCCACATCCACAGATACGCAGTATTTT. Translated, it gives CASSPERATSTDTQYF.